The source of this TCR beta chain is a study of vaccination effects on CD4 cells after COVID-19. In the study overall: With the ViraFEST assay, the study expanded antigen-specific CD4+ T cells using viral peptide pools, then sequenced them.

To note about this clone: The antigen is not known.

The CDR3 runs 15 residues. V dropped 4 bases and J dropped 5; count of bases not matched to a gene: 2. CDR1 is SGHVS, CDR2 FQNEAQ, per germline. Some clones are missing from TCRdb's copy, which holds only in-frame ones; the method was immunoSEQ multiplex PCR. There are approximately 58,000 clones in the sample; about three quarters occur only once, and approximately 3% lies in the top ten. Whole-study findings and limits: Few convalescent patients were included, and no early post-infection timepoints were sampled.

Isolation of CD4+ T cells took place after ten to eleven days of culture. The gene calls are TRBV7-8 and TRBJ1-6, with 10 positions matching TRBD1. The clonotype comes from a human donor who received a COVID-19 vaccine. The sequencing used CD4+ T cells from PBMCs cultured without peptide, collected before COVID-19 vaccination. DNA of the CDR3: TGTGCCAGCAGCTATGGGACAGGGGATAATTCACCCCTCCACTTT. Its translation is CASSYGTGDNSPLHF.